This TCR beta chain was captured in a study of T cells expressing NK-cell markers (dated by TCRdb to the early 2020s). Regarding the research as a whole: In sorted CD3+CD56+NKG2C+, CD3+CD56+NKG2C- and CD3+CD56-NKG2C+ T-cell subsets from several donors, TCR beta-chain repertoires were profiled. Of the eight sequenced donors, seven were found to be HCMV-seropositive and one was found to be HCMV-seronegative. The study sequenced eight donors, all healthy volunteers chosen at random: three men and five women. Sequencing of the libraries produced 2 x 150 bp reads on Illumina HiSeq 2000/2500, MiSeq or NextSeq. Overall study outcomes, separate from this receptor: Those dominant clonotypes were again the most abundant among CD3+CD56-NKG2C+ cells in a handful of donors, at roughly 25-60.1%. Whether the expanded NKG2C-expressing T cell clones were specific for HCMV antigens was left unclear. For six donors, the dominant CD3+CD56+NKG2C+ clonotypes were among the top 10 CD8+ clonotypes and accounted for about 1.0-8% of CD8+ T cells.

Reads for this sample came from an Illumina HiSeq 2000. TCR beta cDNA libraries were prepared using 5'RACE template switching, which introduced a universal primer site and unique molecular identifiers. Synthesis of cDNA was primed from the TCR beta constant segment and was followed by two consecutive PCR amplification steps. On the authors' methods: MIGEC was used to demultiplex reads and group reads by UMI, and MiTCR was used to assemble and quantify clonotypes. Only TCR cDNA sequences supported by at least two reads were kept to exclude erroneous sequences. The tcR package was used for downstream repertoire analysis, and clonotypes were matched across fractions by CDR3 nucleotide sequence plus V segment. Antigen specificity was annotated against VDJdb with VDJmatch, allowing one amino acid substitution in CDR3. TCRdb reanalyzed the reads, keeping one entry per CDR3 protein sequence and omitting DNA. TCRdb, not the authors, supplied the V and J calls. The sample's table lists a count of a few hundred thousand distinct CDR3 sequences. The ten largest account for approximately 0.39% of the sample.

Note on this clonotype: The target of this receptor is not known.

To determine HCMV serostatus, a commercial ELISA kit was used to detect HCMV-specific IgG in serum. Ficoll density gradient centrifugation was used to isolate peripheral blood mononuclear cells from blood. The source of this sequence is a man aged 18-30 years in good health. Donor details come from another sample of the same person, matched by shared clones. The specimen sequenced was blood T cells: a sorted CD56 or NKG2C T cell subset, CD4+ or CD8+ T cells, or bulk PBMC T cells (not recorded which).

Here the CDR3 is given as CSVGQGAGNQPQHF. The rearranged chain carries TRBV29-1 and TRBJ1-5; TCRdb names TRBD1, which stays unverified in the absence of DNA. In the germline V gene, CDR1 corresponds to SQVTM and CDR2 to ANQGSEA. From cysteine to phenylalanine, the CDR3 is 14 amino acids long. No coding sequence is recorded.